The 23 T cell receptor beta chains listed next were all sequenced from one sample in a study of Graves' ophthalmopathy and Graves' hyperthyroidism. Amplifying from RNA transcripts, the study obtained TCR beta CDR3 regions. Second-round multiplex PCR came after first-round RT-PCR with HTBI primers. TCRdb redid the calling of the multiplex PCR reads with MiXCR, one entry per CDR3 protein. The table lists some 170,000 distinct CDR3 sequences, roughly 36% of them singletons. What was sequenced was peripheral blood. These receptors were obtained from a man under 40 with Graves' ophthalmopathy.

This clonotype was seen repeatedly, ten times or more. The chain uses TRBV28 and TRBJ1-5, with TRBD1 matching over 9 bases. The CDR3 spans 13 residues. Looked up from germline, CDR1 is MDHEN and CDR2 is SYDVKM. V trimming: 10 bases; J trimming: 5 bases; junction bases outside the gene matches: 6. The CDR3 DNA follows: TGTGCCACCGGGACAGGGTACCATCAGCCCCAGCATTTT. Translated: CATGTGYHQPQHF. Full variable domain (missing parts from reference TRBV28 and TRBJ1-5): DVKVTQSSRYLVKRTGEKVFLECVQDMDHENMFWYRQDPGLGLRLIYFSYDVKMKEKGDIPEGYSVSREKKERFSLILESASTNQTSMYLCATGTGYHQPQHFGDGTRLSIL.

This clonotype was recorded at least ten times. The rearrangement joins TRBV7-2 to TRBJ2-7; 8 nucleotides agree with TRBD2. V lost 3 bases to trimming and J lost 4 bases; unmatched junction nucleotides: 5. The germline V gene has CDR1 SGHTA and CDR2 FQGNSA. CDR3 length: 14 residues. The CDR3 reads CASSFPGLVYEQYF. DNA of the CDR3: TGTGCCAGCAGCTTTCCGGGACTAGTATACGAGCAGTACTTC. Full variable domain (missing parts from reference TRBV7-2 and TRBJ2-7): GAGVSQSPSNKVTEKGKDVELRCDPISGHTALYWYRQSLGQGLEFLIYFQGNSAPDKSGLPSDRFSAERTGGSVSTLTIQRTQQEDSAVYLCASSFPGLVYEQYFGPGTRLTVT.

This clonotype was picked up many times. The gene calls are TRBV7-9 and TRBJ2-4, with 12 bases identical to TRBD2. Germline V gene sequence: CDR1 SEHNR, CDR2 FQNEAQ (reference sequence). The V segment lost 5 bases and the J segment 3 bases; nucleotides outside the gene matches: 5. This CDR3 spans 16 amino acids. The CDR3 region is CASSPRTSGDKNIQYF. The CDR3 DNA sequence: TGTGCCAGCAGCCCAAGGACTAGCGGGGACAAAAACATTCAGTACTTC.

CDR3 bases: TGTGCCTGGAGCCGGGACAGGGTCAACGAGCAGTACTTC. It translates to CAWSRDRVNEQYF. This chain connects TRBV30 to TRBJ2-7, with 9 bases fitting TRBD1. Losses at the gene ends were 3 bases for V and 5 bases for J; bases not matched to a gene: 5. CDR1 and CDR2 from the germline V gene are GTSNPN and SVGIG (reference sequence). This CDR3 contains 13 residues.

This clonotype has a count of ten or more. V is TRBV7-2 and J is TRBJ1-2; D may be TRBD1 (5 bases). The germline V gene encodes CDR1 SGHTA and CDR2 FQGNSA. The V end lost 5 bases, the J end lost 6 bases, and 13 bases lay between the germline ends. The CDR3 has 13 residues. The CDR3 DNA sequence: TGTGCCAGCAGCAACCCGACAGAGAATGGCTACACCTTC. Its protein is CASSNPTENGYTF.

V usage is TRBV30 and J usage is TRBJ2-7, with D perhaps TRBD2 (5 bases). The CDR3 runs to 14 residues. V was shortened by 0 bases and J by 3 bases, with 12 bases between the two germline ends. Germline CDR1 is GTSNPN and CDR2 is SVGIG (reference sequence). CDR3 sequence reads: CAWSVRRGFYEQYF. CDR3 nucleotide sequence: TGTGCCTGGAGTGTACGTCGGGGTTTCTACGAGCAGTACTTC.

This clonotype was picked up many times. The V and J genes are TRBV12-3 or TRBV12-4 and TRBJ1-5; D is uncertain. The CDR3 length is 14 residues. Trimming cost V 3 bases and J 5 bases, with 11 bases left between them. CDR3 sequence (DNA): TGTGCCAGCAGTTTTGAGGACTCGTATCAGCCCCAGCATTTT. It codes for CASSFEDSYQPQHF.

This clonotype has a count of ten or more. The chain employs TRBV12-3 or TRBV12-4 and TRBJ1-2, with D possibly being TRBD1 (5 bases). Trimming left V 5 bases short and J 4 bases short, with 11 bases between. This CDR3 has 13 amino acids. The CDR3 DNA reads TGTGCCAGCAGTCGGGACCGCTTCTATGGCTACACCTTC. This sequence encodes CASSRDRFYGYTF.

J is TRBJ2-6 and V is TRBV28; no definite D call. V lost 8 bases, J lost 0 bases, and 11 bases lay in between. Germline loops: CDR1 MDHEN, CDR2 SYDVKM. This CDR3 region has 15 residues. The CDR3 loop reads CASGSLASGANVLTF. CDR3 coding DNA: TGTGCCAGCGGATCCCTGGCCTCTGGGGCCAACGTCCTGACTTTC.

This clonotype was observed many times. This rearrangement joins TRBV4-3 to TRBJ2-7; TRBD2 matches 8 bases. The CDR3 has 16 amino acids. V lost 0 bases, J lost 4 bases, and 8 bases stayed unmatched. The V gene's germline CDR1 is LGHNA and CDR2 YSLEER. CDR3 region: CASSQDGLAGRYEQYF. CDR3 nucleotides: TGCGCCAGCAGCCAAGATGGCCTAGCGGGCCGTTACGAGCAGTACTTC.

This clonotype has at least ten counts. The gene calls are TRBV15 and TRBJ1-1; TRBD1 might be the D (5 bases). The V gene's germline CDR1 is LNHNV and CDR2 YYDKDF (reference sequence). The CDR3 runs 14 residues. V was trimmed by 0 bases and J by 4 bases, leaving 9 bases between them. CDR3 sequence: CATSRDEGSTEAFF. The CDR3 DNA is TGTGCCACCAGCAGAGATGAGGGGAGCACTGAAGCTTTCTTT. Complete variable domain (other parts from reference TRBV15 and TRBJ1-1): DAMVIQNPRYQVTQFGKPVTLSCSQTLNHNVMYWYQQKSSQAPKLLFHYYDKDFNNEADTPDNFQSRRPNTSFCFLDIRSPGLGDTAMYLCATSRDEGSTEAFFGQGTRLTVV.

In this sample, this clonotype turned up many times. The gene calls are TRBV30 and TRBJ2-2; no firm D call. The germline V gene encodes CDR1 GTSNPN and CDR2 SVGIG (reference sequence). Trimming removed 2 bases at V and 6 bases at J, with 4 bases between. CDR3 length equals 11 residues. CDR3 amino acids: CAWSSAGELFF. CDR3 coding DNA: TGTGCCTGGAGTTCAGCCGGGGAGCTGTTTTTT. Supplemented by reference TRBV30 and TRBJ2-2, the full variable domain reads SQTIHQWPATLVQPVGSPLSLECTVEGTSNPNLYWYRQAAGRGLQLLFYSVGIGQISSEVPQNLSASRPQDRQFILSSKKLLLSDSGFYLCAWSSAGELFFGEGSRLTVL.

The chain joins TRBV20-1 to TRBJ2-7; 9 bases align to TRBD2. V was clipped by 3 bases and J by 4 bases; unmatched bases: 7. Per germline, CDR1 DFQATT and CDR2 SNEGSKA (reference sequence). This CDR3 comprises 14 residues. CDR3 region: CSASRRLAVYEQYF. The CDR3 DNA reads TGCAGTGCTAGCAGGCGACTAGCGGTTTACGAGCAGTACTTC.

This clonotype was seen repeatedly, ten times or more. The J gene is TRBJ2-6, the V gene TRBV6-1, with unresolved D. Germline CDR1 is MNHNS and CDR2 is SASEGT. Deletions cut 10 bases from V and 3 bases from J, with 7 bases between. The CDR3 contains 12 residues. The CDR3 protein is CATVSGANVLTF. Here the CDR3 DNA reads TGTGCCACCGTGAGTGGGGCCAACGTCCTGACTTTC.

This clonotype was recorded many times. The V and J genes are TRBV28 and TRBJ1-2, with D possibly matching TRBD1 (5 bases). V was shortened by 5 bases and J by 7 bases, with 20 bases between the two germline ends. CDR3 length equals 15 residues. Germline V CDR1 and CDR2: MDHEN, SYDVKM. The CDR3 spells CASSDPRGFGSGYTF. DNA of the CDR3: TGTGCCAGCAGTGACCCACGGGGGTTCGGCTCTGGCTACACCTTC.

This clonotype has a count of ten or more. V is TRBV28 and J is TRBJ1-5, with D unresolved. Trimming pared 6 bases from V and 0 bases from J, leaving 18 bases between. The length of the CDR3 is 17 residues. Germline lookup yields CDR1 MDHEN and CDR2 SYDVKM. CDR3 amino acids: CASSSRGGRYSNQPQHF. The DNA of the CDR3 is TGTGCCAGCAGCTCCCGGGGAGGGAGATATAGCAATCAGCCCCAGCATTTT. Based on the CDR3 plus reference TRBV28 and TRBJ1-5, the full variable domain is DVKVTQSSRYLVKRTGEKVFLECVQDMDHENMFWYRQDPGLGLRLIYFSYDVKMKEKGDIPEGYSVSREKKERFSLILESASTNQTSMYLCASSSRGGRYSNQPQHFGDGTRLSIL.

The V call is TRBV6-1, the J call TRBJ1-2; TRBD1 matches at 7 bases. Germline CDR1 is MNHNS and CDR2 is SASEGT. The CDR3 length is 12 residues. Trimming removed 7 bases from V and 8 bases from J; junction bases left unmatched: 7. The CDR3 region is CASNSGGWGYTF. In DNA, the CDR3 is TGTGCCAGCAACTCAGGGGGTTGGGGCTACACCTTC.

This clonotype was observed many times. The V and J genes are TRBV28 and TRBJ2-7; D gene ambiguous. The germline V gene has CDR1 MDHEN and CDR2 SYDVKM. V gave up 5 bases and J gave up 4 bases, with 15 bases separating them. This CDR3 region has 14 residues. DNA of the CDR3: TGTGCCAGCAGTCTCAACGGAGTCGAATACGAGCAGTACTTC. Protein product: CASSLNGVEYEQYF.

This clonotype is medium-sized within its sample. The V call is TRBV28, the J call TRBJ2-7; maybe TRBD2 (6 bases). CDR3 size: 15 residues. Trimming shortened V by 6 bases and J by 2 bases, and 17 bases separated the two germline ends. Germline CDR1 is MDHEN and CDR2 is SYDVKM. The CDR3, as DNA: TGTGCCAGCAGCTGGACCTCCTCGGGAGCCTACGAGCAGTACTTC. Protein: CASSWTSSGAYEQYF.

This clonotype was seen ten or more times. The chain employs TRBV2 and TRBJ2-5; D call uncertain. From germline, CDR1 is SNHLY and CDR2 FYNNEI. CDR3 size: 13 residues. V was pared by 3 bases and J by 3 bases, with 8 bases between. In DNA form, the CDR3 reads TGTGCCAGCAGTGACCTGATCGAAGAGACCCAGTACTTC. As protein: CASSDLIEETQYF. Using reference TRBV2 and TRBJ2-5 for the parts outside the CDR3, the full variable domain is EPEVTQTPSHQVTQMGQEVILRCVPISNHLYFYWYRQILGQKVEFLVSFYNNEISEKSEIFDDQFSVERPDGSNFTLKIRSTKLEDSAMYFCASSDLIEETQYFGPGTRLLVL.

This clonotype was observed a few times. This rearrangement joins TRBV27 to TRBJ2-5; tentatively, D is TRBD1 or TRBD2 (6 bases each). V dropped 5 bases and J dropped 1 base, with 11 bases sitting between them. This CDR3 has 14 residues. Germline assignment: CDR1 MNHEY and CDR2 SMNVEV (reference sequence). CDR3 in amino acids: CASSPGGIQETQYF. In DNA, the CDR3 is TGTGCCAGCAGTCCCGGGGGCATCCAAGAGACCCAGTACTTC.

The sample holds many counts of this clonotype. The V call is TRBV14, the J call TRBJ1-1; D might be TRBD1 (5 bases). Trimming cost V 0 bases and J 5 bases, with 13 bases left between them. Germline V lookup: CDR1 SGHDN, CDR2 FVKESK. The CDR3 covers 15 residues. The CDR3 sequence is CASSQEGGGITEAFF. The CDR3 DNA reads as TGTGCCAGCAGCCAAGAAGGTGGGGGGATAACTGAAGCTTTCTTT.

Many counts were recorded for this clonotype. This chain joins TRBV4-1 and TRBJ2-7; tentative D call: TRBD1 (6 bases). The CDR3 spans 15 residues. Germline CDR1 and CDR2: MGHRA and YSYEKL. V was clipped by 4 bases and J by 0 bases, with 13 bases between them. Written as DNA, the CDR3 is TGCGCCAGCAGCCTCCCCGACAGGCCCTCCTACGAGCAGTACTTC. Encoded protein: CASSLPDRPSYEQYF.